Listed below are T cell receptor beta chains from one sample, sequenced in a study of blood T cell repertoires in COVID-19. The method was immunoSEQ multiplex PCR; TCRdb's version includes in-frame clones alone and lacks a portion of them. The table has about 410,000 clones, roughly 88% seen once; the top ten hold over 1.1%. Sequenced input: peripheral blood. All receptors derive from a woman aged 25 to 39 with active or convalescent COVID-19. Each CDR3 is given with its conserved first and last residue. Fields, in order: V gene, J gene, D gene, clone size, CDR3 protein, CDR3 DNA. A D gene is named only where the DNA matches it firmly. Only part of the rows carry a size: once, few, many, or a class if the clone is expanded.

v_gene: TRBV6-2/TRBV6-3; j_gene: TRBJ2-3; d_gene: TRBD1; abundance: -; CDR3aa: CASSDRGPTDTQYF; CDR3nt: TGTGCCAGCAGCGACAGGGGCCCTACAGATACGCAGTATTTT
v_gene: TRBV7-8; j_gene: TRBJ1-1; d_gene: TRBD1; abundance: -; CDR3aa: CASSGPPTGVETEAFF; CDR3nt: TGTGCCAGCAGCGGACCCCCGACAGGGGTGGAAACTGAAGCTTTCTTT
v_gene: TRBV7-8; j_gene: TRBJ2-1; d_gene: -; abundance: -; CDR3aa: CASSFRTGFSRDNEQFF; CDR3nt: TGTGCCAGCAGCTTTCGTACGGGGTTTAGCCGAGACAATGAGCAGTTCTTC
v_gene: TRBV19; j_gene: TRBJ1-6; d_gene: TRBD1; abundance: -; CDR3aa: CASSRGGTVNSPLHF; CDR3nt: TGTGCCAGTAGTAGGGGCGGGACAGTTAATTCACCCCTCCACTTT
v_gene: TRBV7-6; j_gene: TRBJ2-2; d_gene: TRBD1; abundance: -; CDR3aa: CASSLGATGTGELFF; CDR3nt: TGTGCCAGCAGCTTAGGGGCGACAGGGACCGGGGAGCTGTTTTTT
v_gene: TRBV6-6; j_gene: TRBJ1-1; d_gene: -; abundance: -; CDR3aa: CASRYDRNTEAFF; CDR3nt: TGTGCCAGCCGATACGACAGGAACACTGAAGCTTTCTTT
v_gene: TRBV7-6; j_gene: TRBJ1-3; d_gene: TRBD1; abundance: -; CDR3aa: CASSRTGGSGNTIYF; CDR3nt: TGTGCCAGCAGCCGAACAGGGGGCTCTGGAAACACCATATATTTT
v_gene: TRBV6-5; j_gene: TRBJ2-1; d_gene: -; abundance: once; CDR3aa: CASSYSTGSYNEQFF; CDR3nt: TGTGCCAGCAGTTACTCAACAGGGAGCTACAATGAGCAGTTCTTC
v_gene: TRBV6-1; j_gene: TRBJ1-3; d_gene: -; abundance: -; CDR3aa: CASSEARVRSGNTIYF; CDR3nt: TGTGCCAGCAGTGAAGCTCGGGTTCGCTCTGGAAACACCATATATTTT
v_gene: TRBV6-5; j_gene: TRBJ1-3; d_gene: -; abundance: few; CDR3aa: CASSLNRVSGNTIYF; CDR3nt: TGTGCCAGCAGTCTAAACAGGGTCTCTGGAAACACCATATATTTT
v_gene: TRBV19; j_gene: TRBJ2-1; d_gene: -; abundance: -; CDR3aa: CASSIYTDSYNEQFF; CDR3nt: TGTGCCAGTAGTATTTACACAGACTCCTACAATGAGCAGTTCTTC
v_gene: TRBV28; j_gene: TRBJ1-1; d_gene: -; abundance: few; CDR3aa: CASSMFRHPEAFF; CDR3nt: TGTGCCAGCAGTATGTTCAGGCACCCTGAAGCTTTCTTT
v_gene: TRBV19; j_gene: TRBJ1-3; d_gene: TRBD1; abundance: -; CDR3aa: CAVGQGALGNTIYF; CDR3nt: TGTGCCGTGGGACAGGGGGCGCTTGGAAACACCATATATTTT
v_gene: TRBV5-1; j_gene: TRBJ2-5; d_gene: TRBD1; abundance: once; CDR3aa: CASSLGQGAGETQYF; CDR3nt: TGCGCCAGCAGCTTGGGCCAGGGGGCCGGGGAGACCCAGTACTTC
v_gene: TRBV24-1; j_gene: TRBJ1-5; d_gene: -; abundance: -; CDR3aa: CATSDEGWPQHF; CDR3nt: TGTGCCACCAGTGACGAGGGATGGCCCCAGCATTTT
v_gene: TRBV11-2; j_gene: TRBJ2-5; d_gene: TRBD1; abundance: -; CDR3aa: CASTLTGTGGETQYF; CDR3nt: TGTGCCAGCACGCTGACCGGGACAGGGGGAGAGACCCAGTACTTC
v_gene: TRBV11-3; j_gene: TRBJ1-2; d_gene: -; abundance: -; CDR3aa: CASSLFLRSQGYGYTF; CDR3nt: TGTGCCAGCAGCTTATTTTTGCGTTCGCAGGGCTATGGCTACACCTTC
v_gene: TRBV3-1/TRBV3-2; j_gene: TRBJ1-2; d_gene: TRBD1; abundance: once; CDR3aa: CASSQGFGDRETRNYGYTF; CDR3nt: TGTGCCAGCAGCCAAGGGTTTGGGGACAGGGAAACTCGTAACTATGGCTACACCTTC
v_gene: TRBV6-1; j_gene: TRBJ2-5; d_gene: -; abundance: -; CDR3aa: CASSEGEGDGETQYF; CDR3nt: TGTGCCAGCAGTGAAGGAGAGGGGGACGGAGAGACCCAGTACTTC
v_gene: TRBV19; j_gene: TRBJ1-5; d_gene: TRBD1; abundance: -; CDR3aa: CASSIGVGTGRDGNQPQHF; CDR3nt: TGTGCCAGTAGTATAGGCGTCGGGACAGGGCGCGATGGCAATCAGCCCCAGCATTTT
v_gene: TRBV6-5; j_gene: TRBJ1-3; d_gene: -; abundance: once; CDR3aa: CASRGYGNTIYF; CDR3nt: TGTGCCAGCAGGGGCTACGGAAACACCATATATTTT
v_gene: TRBV25-1; j_gene: TRBJ1-2; d_gene: TRBD1; abundance: -; CDR3aa: CASSDRGQGVNYGYTF; CDR3nt: TGTGCCAGCAGTGACCGAGGACAGGGGGTTAACTATGGCTACACCTTC
v_gene: TRBV3-1/TRBV3-2; j_gene: TRBJ1-2; d_gene: -; abundance: once; CDR3aa: CASSQVSNYGYTF; CDR3nt: TGTGCCAGCAGCCAAGTTAGTAACTATGGCTACACCTTC
v_gene: TRBV5-8; j_gene: TRBJ2-1; d_gene: -; abundance: -; CDR3aa: CASSLGQDTYNEQFF; CDR3nt: TGTGCCAGCAGCTTGGGGCAGGATACCTACAATGAGCAGTTCTTC
v_gene: TRBV9; j_gene: TRBJ2-2; d_gene: TRBD1; abundance: -; CDR3aa: CASSVASGGSFGELFF; CDR3nt: TGTGCCAGCAGCGTAGCCTCAGGGGGCTCGTTCGGGGAGCTGTTTTTT
v_gene: TRBV2; j_gene: TRBJ2-4; d_gene: -; abundance: -; CDR3aa: CASSGKDYQGGNIQYF; CDR3nt: TGTGCCAGCAGTGGAAAGGACTACCAGGGAGGAAACATTCAGTACTTC
v_gene: TRBV4-1; j_gene: TRBJ2-7; d_gene: -; abundance: few; CDR3aa: CASSQDPQQGVPYEQYF; CDR3nt: TGCGCCAGCAGCCAAGATCCCCAACAGGGAGTTCCCTACGAGCAGTACTTC
v_gene: TRBV19; j_gene: TRBJ2-7; d_gene: -; abundance: -; CDR3aa: CASSIDWFGVEQYF; CDR3nt: TGTGCCAGTAGTATTGATTGGTTTGGAGTGGAGCAGTACTTC
v_gene: TRBV10-3; j_gene: TRBJ1-2; d_gene: -; abundance: -; CDR3aa: CASGGGTNYGYTF; CDR3nt: TGTGCCTCCGGAGGAGGGACTAACTATGGCTACACCTTC
v_gene: TRBV20-1; j_gene: TRBJ2-5; d_gene: -; abundance: -; CDR3aa: CGLGGQETQYF; CDR3nt: TGCGGACTAGGGGGCCAAGAGACCCAGTACTTC
v_gene: TRBV29-1; j_gene: TRBJ2-3; d_gene: -; abundance: -; CDR3aa: CSVEQRLAADTQYF; CDR3nt: TGCAGCGTTGAGCAGAGGCTAGCCGCAGATACGCAGTATTTT
v_gene: TRBV18; j_gene: TRBJ1-1; d_gene: -; abundance: -; CDR3aa: CASSPRTVNTEAFF; CDR3nt: TGTGCCAGCTCACCAAGGACAGTGAACACTGAAGCTTTCTTT
v_gene: TRBV5-6; j_gene: TRBJ2-2; d_gene: -; abundance: -; CDR3aa: CASSLAGRLNTGELFF; CDR3nt: TGTGCCAGCAGCTTGGCCGGCAGGCTTAACACCGGGGAGCTGTTTTTT
v_gene: TRBV5-5; j_gene: TRBJ2-2; d_gene: -; abundance: -; CDR3aa: CASSLFAGFPSSTNTGELFF; CDR3nt: TGTGCCAGCAGCTTGTTCGCGGGATTCCCTTCCTCGACTAACACCGGGGAGCTGTTTTTT
v_gene: TRBV11-3; j_gene: TRBJ1-2; d_gene: -; abundance: -; CDR3aa: CASSLDTQSGYTF; CDR3nt: TGTGCCAGCAGCTTAGATACCCAGTCGGGCTACACCTTC
v_gene: TRBV28; j_gene: TRBJ2-2; d_gene: -; abundance: few; CDR3aa: CASSQGSGRAGELFF; CDR3nt: TGTGCCAGCAGTCAGGGGAGCGGTCGGGCCGGGGAGCTGTTTTTT
v_gene: TRBV5-4; j_gene: TRBJ2-7; d_gene: -; abundance: -; CDR3aa: CASTGTTSYEQYF; CDR3nt: TGTGCCAGCACGGGTACTACCTCCTACGAGCAGTACTTC
v_gene: TRBV10-3; j_gene: TRBJ1-2; d_gene: TRBD1; abundance: -; CDR3aa: CAIKGTGSDYTF; CDR3nt: TGTGCCATCAAAGGGACAGGGTCTGACTACACCTTC
v_gene: TRBV6-5; j_gene: TRBJ1-1; d_gene: -; abundance: once; CDR3aa: CATDRTAEAFF; CDR3nt: TGTGCCACCGACAGGACTGCTGAAGCTTTCTTT
v_gene: TRBV7-2; j_gene: TRBJ1-3; d_gene: -; abundance: -; CDR3aa: CASRPQFSGNTIYF; CDR3nt: TGTGCCAGCCGCCCACAGTTTTCCGGAAACACCATATATTTT
v_gene: TRBV4-1; j_gene: TRBJ2-1; d_gene: -; abundance: -; CDR3aa: CASSQGPGYNEQFF; CDR3nt: TGCGCCAGCAGCCAAGGCCCGGGATACAATGAGCAGTTCTTC
v_gene: TRBV5-1; j_gene: TRBJ2-1; d_gene: -; abundance: once; CDR3aa: CASATTGTAQGEQFF; CDR3nt: TGCGCCAGCGCGACAACAGGGACGGCCCAAGGGGAGCAGTTCTTC
v_gene: TRBV5-1; j_gene: TRBJ1-1; d_gene: TRBD1; abundance: -; CDR3aa: CASSVGQGASEAFF; CDR3nt: TGCGCCAGCAGTGTCGGACAGGGGGCCTCTGAAGCTTTCTTT
v_gene: TRBV19; j_gene: TRBJ1-5; d_gene: TRBD1; abundance: -; CDR3aa: CASTTTNILGGQALTLSNQPQHF; CDR3nt: TGTGCCAGTACCACAACAAACATTCTAGGTGGACAGGCTCTTACTTTGAGCAATCAGCCCCAGCATTTT
v_gene: TRBV3-1/TRBV3-2; j_gene: TRBJ2-4; d_gene: TRBD1; abundance: -; CDR3aa: CASSQWGQFGKNIQYF; CDR3nt: TGTGCCAGCAGCCAATGGGGACAGTTCGGCAAAAACATTCAGTACTTC
v_gene: TRBV7-2; j_gene: TRBJ1-2; d_gene: TRBD1; abundance: -; CDR3aa: CASSLGSGGYGYTF; CDR3nt: TGTGCCAGCAGCTTAGGGTCAGGGGGCTATGGCTACACCTTC
v_gene: TRBV4-1; j_gene: TRBJ1-1; d_gene: -; abundance: -; CDR3aa: CASSQLGLLGWGTEAFF; CDR3nt: TGCGCCAGCAGCCAACTTGGACTGCTTGGCTGGGGCACTGAAGCTTTCTTT
v_gene: TRBV5-1; j_gene: TRBJ2-3; d_gene: -; abundance: -; CDR3aa: CASSLTGGDTQYF; CDR3nt: TGCGCCAGCAGCTTGACAGGTGGAGATACGCAGTATTTT
v_gene: TRBV5-1; j_gene: TRBJ2-7; d_gene: TRBD2; abundance: -; CDR3aa: CASSQSPGTSGSSYEQYF; CDR3nt: TGCGCCAGCAGCCAAAGTCCCGGGACTAGCGGGAGTTCCTACGAGCAGTACTTC
v_gene: TRBV7-8; j_gene: TRBJ1-5; d_gene: TRBD1; abundance: few; CDR3aa: CASSLGDRGNQPQHF; CDR3nt: TGTGCCAGCAGCTTAGGGGACAGGGGTAATCAGCCCCAGCATTTT
v_gene: TRBV20-1; j_gene: TRBJ2-7; d_gene: -; abundance: -; CDR3aa: CSASGALGYLYEQYF; CDR3nt: TGCAGTGCTAGTGGTGCTCTCGGTTACCTTTACGAGCAGTACTTC
v_gene: TRBV9; j_gene: TRBJ2-1; d_gene: TRBD2; abundance: -; CDR3aa: CASSVGTSGGHSYNEQFF; CDR3nt: TGTGCCAGCAGCGTCGGGACTAGCGGGGGCCACTCCTACAATGAGCAGTTCTTC
v_gene: TRBV5-4; j_gene: TRBJ1-2; d_gene: TRBD1; abundance: -; CDR3aa: CASSLTGGDGYTF; CDR3nt: TGTGCCAGCAGCCTGACAGGGGGAGACGGCTACACCTTC